Presented here are 11 T cell receptor beta chains from one specimen sequenced in a study of T cells after yellow fever vaccination. Each CDR3 protein gets one entry after TCRdb re-called the 5' RACE reads with MiXCR. The data hold about 360,000 distinct CDR3 sequences, with 6.2% observed a single time. Sequenced here: PBMCs, sampled 5 days after the yellow fever booster vaccination. These receptors came from a man aged 25 to 40 who received the YFV17D yellow fever vaccine.

As regards this clonotype: A single base separates this from a much larger clone, so it may be a read error. This chain uses TRBV11-2 with TRBJ2-7; weak D call: TRBD1 (5 bases). The CDR3 runs 14 residues. From germline, CDR1 is SGHAT and CDR2 FQNNGV. The CDR3 coding sequence is TGTGTCAGCAGCTTGGGGCGGAGTTCCTACGAGCAGTACTTC. It yields the protein CVSSLGRSSYEQYF.

The chain joins TRBV20-1 to TRBJ2-1, with D perhaps TRBD2 (5 bases). V was shortened by 3 bases and J by 4 bases, with 13 bases between the two germline ends. CDR1 DFQATT and CDR2 SNEGSKA come from the germline V gene (reference sequence). The CDR3 length is 14 residues. The CDR3 sequence is CSASGWQRYNEQFF. The CDR3 DNA sequence: TGCAGTGCTAGCGGGTGGCAGCGGTACAATGAGCAGTTCTTC.

This clonotype was picked up a small number of times. The V call is TRBV6-1, the J call TRBJ2-2; 7 bases fit TRBD2. This CDR3 region has 14 residues. The V gene end was trimmed by 6 bases and the J gene end by 5 bases; junction bases not matched to a gene: 6. Germline CDR1 is MNHNS and CDR2 is SASEGT. Here the CDR3 DNA reads TGTGCCAGCAGGGCGGGAGTAGTAACCGGGGAGCTGTTTTTT. The encoded protein is CASRAGVVTGELFF.

This chain joins TRBV5-1 and TRBJ2-7; weak D call: TRBD1 (5 bases). This CDR3 spans 13 amino acids. The germline V and J ends were trimmed by 2 bases and 3 bases, with 9 bases remaining between them. CDR1 and CDR2 from the germline V gene are SGHRS and YFSETQ. CDR3 sequence (DNA): TGCGCCAGCAGCTTTCCGGACAACTACGAGCAGTACTTC. This sequence encodes CASSFPDNYEQYF.

A few counts support this clonotype. The chain is built from TRBV20-1 and TRBJ2-1, with 10 bases fitting TRBD2. Germline CDR1 is DFQATT and CDR2 is SNEGSKA (reference sequence). The CDR3 runs to 14 residues. Trimming at V came to 5 bases and at J to 6 bases, leaving 7 bases not matched to a gene. Here the CDR3 DNA reads TGCAGTGCTCGCCTAGCGGGAGTTCGCAATGAGCAGTTCTTC. It encodes CSARLAGVRNEQFF.

This clonotype was detected many times. This chain joins TRBV3-1 and TRBJ2-1; 10 bases map to TRBD1. The length of the CDR3 is 15 residues. V was pared by 5 bases and J by 4 bases, with 5 bases of the junction left unmatched. CDR1 and CDR2 from the germline V gene are LGHDT and YNNKEL (reference sequence). The CDR3 coding sequence is TGTGCCAGCAGCTCCCGGGACAGGGGTTACAATGAGCAGTTCTTC. This translates into CASSSRDRGYNEQFF.

The CDR3, as DNA: TGCAGCTGTACCCAGGGGACCGGGGAGCTGTTTTTT. It translates to CSCTQGTGELFF. J is TRBJ2-2 and V is TRBV29-1; perhaps TRBD1 as D (6 bases). This CDR3 is 12 amino acids long. The germline gives CDR1 SQVTM, CDR2 ANQGSEA. Trimming took off 8 bases at V and 5 bases at J, with 12 bases between the two ends.

This clonotype was counted many times. This sequence joins TRBV5-1 and TRBJ2-4; D unclear. The germline V gene encodes CDR1 SGHRS and CDR2 YFSETQ. Trimming removed 0 bases at V and 8 bases at J, with 15 bases between. There are 15 residues in the CDR3. The CDR3 DNA is TGCGCCAGCAGCTTGGACTCAGGCGGTCCGGACATTCAGTACTTC. Translating it yields CASSLDSGGPDIQYF. Looking up the rest from reference TRBV5-1 and TRBJ2-4 gives the full variable domain: KAGVTQTPRYLIKTRGQQVTLSCSPISGHRSVSWYQQTPGQGLQFLFEYFSETQRNKGNFPGRFSGRQFSNSRSEMNVSTLELGDSALYLCASSLDSGGPDIQYFGAGTRLSVL.

This clonotype showed up just a few times. J is TRBJ2-1 and V is TRBV14; TRBD2 matches 9 bases. The trim removed 1 base at V and 15 bases at J, leaving 13 bases unmatched. Germline CDR1 is SGHDN and CDR2 is FVKESK. This CDR3 contains 15 residues. CDR3 region: CASSQGRLAGSLRFF. CDR3 bases: TGTGCCAGCAGCCAAGGGCGTCTAGCGGGATCCCTACGGTTCTTC.

This clonotype showed up just a few times. This sequence joins TRBV12-3 or TRBV12-4 and TRBJ2-2, with 9 bases fitting TRBD2. CDR3 length equals 16 residues. J was trimmed by 0 bases and V by 4 bases; bases with no gene match: 3. CDR3 DNA: TGTGCCAGCAGTTCTAGCGGGGACGCGAACACCGGGGAGCTGTTTTTT. It codes for CASSSSGDANTGELFF.

In this sample, this clonotype turned up many times. The J gene is TRBJ2-7, the V gene TRBV6-2 or TRBV6-3; a possible D gene is TRBD1 (6 bases). From germline, CDR1 is MNHEY and CDR2 SVGEGT. The CDR3 length is 14 residues. CDR3 protein: CAIKSGGNNYEQYF. The CDR3 coding sequence is TGTGCGATCAAGAGTGGGGGCAATAACTACGAGCAGTACTTC.